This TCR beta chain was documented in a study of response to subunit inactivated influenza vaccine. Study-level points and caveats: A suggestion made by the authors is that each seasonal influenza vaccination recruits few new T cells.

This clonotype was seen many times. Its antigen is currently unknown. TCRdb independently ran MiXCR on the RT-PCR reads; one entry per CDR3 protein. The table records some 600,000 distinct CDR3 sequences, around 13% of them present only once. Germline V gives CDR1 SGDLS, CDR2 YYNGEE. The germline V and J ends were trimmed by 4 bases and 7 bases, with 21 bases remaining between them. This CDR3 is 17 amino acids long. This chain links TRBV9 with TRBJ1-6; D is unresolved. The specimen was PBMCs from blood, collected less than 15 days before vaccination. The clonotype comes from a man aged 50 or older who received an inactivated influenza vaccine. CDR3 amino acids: CASSPMGSSIRNSPLHF. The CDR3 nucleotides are TGTGCCAGCAGCCCCATGGGCAGCTCGATCAGGAATTCACCCCTCCACTTT.